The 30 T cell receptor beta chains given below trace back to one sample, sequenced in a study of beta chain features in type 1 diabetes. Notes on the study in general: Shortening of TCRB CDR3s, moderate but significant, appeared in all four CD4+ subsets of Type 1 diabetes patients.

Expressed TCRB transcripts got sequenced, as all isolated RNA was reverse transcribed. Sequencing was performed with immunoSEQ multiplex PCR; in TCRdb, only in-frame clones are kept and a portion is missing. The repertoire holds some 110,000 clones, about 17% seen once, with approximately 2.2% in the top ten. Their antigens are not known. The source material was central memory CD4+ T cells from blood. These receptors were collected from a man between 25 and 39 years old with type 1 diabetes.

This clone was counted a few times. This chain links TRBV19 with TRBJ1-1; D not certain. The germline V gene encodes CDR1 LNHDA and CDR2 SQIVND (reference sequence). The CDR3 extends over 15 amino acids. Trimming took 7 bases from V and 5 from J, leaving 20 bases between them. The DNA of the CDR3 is TGTGCCAGTAAAGGGCGAGATGATGGATGGACTGAAGCTTTCTTT. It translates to CASKGRDDGWTEAFF.

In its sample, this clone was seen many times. CDR3 in amino acids: CASSSAAGSDYGYTF. CDR3 in DNA: TGTGCCAGCAGCTCTGCGGCGGGGTCCGACTATGGCTACACCTTC. The chain links TRBV5-4 to TRBJ1-2; no firm D call. The CDR3 is 15 residues long. Looked up from germline, CDR1 is SGHNT and CDR2 is YYREEE (reference sequence). V dropped 3 bases and J dropped 3 bases, with 15 bases sitting between them.

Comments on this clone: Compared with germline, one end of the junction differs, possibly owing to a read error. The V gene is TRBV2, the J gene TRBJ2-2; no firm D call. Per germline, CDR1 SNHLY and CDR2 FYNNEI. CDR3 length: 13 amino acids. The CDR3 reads CASSESNAGELFF. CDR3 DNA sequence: TGTGCCAGCAGTGAGTCGAACGCCGGGGAGCTGTTTTTT.

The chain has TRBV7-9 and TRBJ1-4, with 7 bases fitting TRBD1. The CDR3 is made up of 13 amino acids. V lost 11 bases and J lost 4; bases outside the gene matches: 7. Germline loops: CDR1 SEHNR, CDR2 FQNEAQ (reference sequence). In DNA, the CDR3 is TGTGCCGGAGACAGGGCGAATAATGAAAAACTGTTTTTT. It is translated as CAGDRANNEKLFF.

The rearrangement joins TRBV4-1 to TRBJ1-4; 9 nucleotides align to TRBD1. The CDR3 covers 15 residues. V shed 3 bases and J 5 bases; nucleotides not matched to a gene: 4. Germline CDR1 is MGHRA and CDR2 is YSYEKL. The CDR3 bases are TGCGCCAGCAGCCAGGACAGGGGAGGAAATGAAAAACTGTTTTTT. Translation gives CASSQDRGGNEKLFF.

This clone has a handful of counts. The CDR3 here is CASSLGAGLADNEQFF. Here the CDR3 DNA reads TGCGCCAGCAGCTTGGGAGCGGGACTAGCGGACAATGAGCAGTTCTTC. The J gene is TRBJ2-1, the V gene TRBV5-1, with TRBD2 identical over 11 bases. The length of the CDR3 is 16 residues. Germline CDR1 is SGHRS and CDR2 is YFSETQ. With 0 bases clipped from V and 5 bases from J, the junction kept 4 bases outside the gene matches.

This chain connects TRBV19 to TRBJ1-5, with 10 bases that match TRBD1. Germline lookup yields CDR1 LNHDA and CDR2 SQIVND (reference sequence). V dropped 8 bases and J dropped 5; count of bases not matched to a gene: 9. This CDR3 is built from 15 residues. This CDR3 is CASQTGTGAYQPQHF. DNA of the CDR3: TGTGCCAGTCAGACCGGGACAGGGGCCTATCAGCCCCAGCATTTT.

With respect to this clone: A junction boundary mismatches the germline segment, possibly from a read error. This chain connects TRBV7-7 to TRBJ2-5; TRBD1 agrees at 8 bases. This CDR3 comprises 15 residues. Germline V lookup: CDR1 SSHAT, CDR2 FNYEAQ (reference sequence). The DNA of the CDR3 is TGTGCTAGCAGCCCGGACAGGGTAGGGGTGGAGACCCAGTACTTC. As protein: CASSPDRVGVETQYF.

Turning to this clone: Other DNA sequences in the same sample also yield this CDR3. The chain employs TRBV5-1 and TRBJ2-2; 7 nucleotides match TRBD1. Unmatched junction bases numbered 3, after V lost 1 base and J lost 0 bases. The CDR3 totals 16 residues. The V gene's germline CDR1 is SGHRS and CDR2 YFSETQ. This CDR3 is CASSLRGHSNTGELFF. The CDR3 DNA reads TGCGCCAGCAGCTTGAGGGGGCACTCGAACACCGGGGAGCTGTTTTTT. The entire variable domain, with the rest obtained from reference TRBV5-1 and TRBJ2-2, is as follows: KAGVTQTPRYLIKTRGQQVTLSCSPISGHRSVSWYQQTPGQGLQFLFEYFSETQRNKGNFPGRFSGRQFSNSRSEMNVSTLELGDSALYLCASSLRGHSNTGELFFGEGSRLTVL.

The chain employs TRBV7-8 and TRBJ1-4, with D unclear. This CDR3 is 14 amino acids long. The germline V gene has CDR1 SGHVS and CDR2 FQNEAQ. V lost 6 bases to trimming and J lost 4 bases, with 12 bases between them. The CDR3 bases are TGTGCCAGCAGTCTAGGGTGGGTTAATGAAAAACTGTTTTTT. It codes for CASSLGWVNEKLFF.

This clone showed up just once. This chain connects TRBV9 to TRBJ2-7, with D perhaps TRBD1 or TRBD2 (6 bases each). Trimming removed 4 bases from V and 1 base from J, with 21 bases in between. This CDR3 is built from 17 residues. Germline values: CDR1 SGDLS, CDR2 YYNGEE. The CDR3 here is CASSSPRGQGTSYEQYF. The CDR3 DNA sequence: TGTGCCAGCAGCTCTCCCCGGGGGCAGGGGACGTCCTACGAGCAGTACTTC.

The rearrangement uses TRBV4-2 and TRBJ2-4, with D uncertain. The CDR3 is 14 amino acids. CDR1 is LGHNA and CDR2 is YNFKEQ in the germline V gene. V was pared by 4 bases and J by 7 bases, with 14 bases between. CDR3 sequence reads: CASSPTVVDNIQYF. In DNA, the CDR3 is TGTGCCAGCAGCCCAACAGTTGTGGATAACATTCAGTACTTC.

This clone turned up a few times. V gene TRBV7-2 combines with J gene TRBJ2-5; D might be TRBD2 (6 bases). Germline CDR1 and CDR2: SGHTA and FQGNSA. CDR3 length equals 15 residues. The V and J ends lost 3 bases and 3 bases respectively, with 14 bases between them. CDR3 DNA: TGTGCCAGCAGCTTGATGTCGGTAGCGGAAGAGACCCAGTACTTC. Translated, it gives CASSLMSVAEETQYF.

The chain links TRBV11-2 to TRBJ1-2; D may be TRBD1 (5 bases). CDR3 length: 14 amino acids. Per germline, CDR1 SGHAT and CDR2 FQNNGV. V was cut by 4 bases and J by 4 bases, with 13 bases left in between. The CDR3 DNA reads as TGTGCCAGCAGCTACGGGACGCAAGTCTATGGCTACACCTTC. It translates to CASSYGTQVYGYTF.

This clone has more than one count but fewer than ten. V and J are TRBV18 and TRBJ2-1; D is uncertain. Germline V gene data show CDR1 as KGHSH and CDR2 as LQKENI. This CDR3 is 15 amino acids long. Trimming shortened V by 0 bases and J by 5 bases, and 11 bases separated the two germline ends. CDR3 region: CASSPPGSADNEQFF. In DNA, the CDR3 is TGTGCCAGCTCACCACCCGGAAGCGCCGACAATGAGCAGTTCTTC.

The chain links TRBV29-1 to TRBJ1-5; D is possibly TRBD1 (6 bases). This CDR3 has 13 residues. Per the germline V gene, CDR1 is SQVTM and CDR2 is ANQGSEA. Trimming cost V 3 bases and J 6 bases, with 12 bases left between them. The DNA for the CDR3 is TGCAGCGTTGAGGGGGGGCTAGGTCAGCCCCAGCATTTT. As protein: CSVEGGLGQPQHF.

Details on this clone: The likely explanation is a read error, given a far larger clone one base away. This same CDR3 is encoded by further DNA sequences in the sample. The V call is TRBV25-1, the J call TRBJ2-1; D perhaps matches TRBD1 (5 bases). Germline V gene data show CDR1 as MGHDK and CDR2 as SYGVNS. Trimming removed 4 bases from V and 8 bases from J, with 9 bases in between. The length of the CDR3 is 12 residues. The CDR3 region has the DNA TGTGCCAGCAGTGTGCAGGGATATGAGCAGTTCTTC. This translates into CASSVQGYEQFF.

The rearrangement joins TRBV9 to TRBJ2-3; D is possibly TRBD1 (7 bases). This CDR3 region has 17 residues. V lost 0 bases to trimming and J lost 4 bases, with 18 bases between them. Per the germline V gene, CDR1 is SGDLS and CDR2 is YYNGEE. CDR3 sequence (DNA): TGTGCCAGCAGCGTAGGCGCCACGACAGGGAGGTCAGATACGCAGTATTTT. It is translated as CASSVGATTGRSDTQYF.

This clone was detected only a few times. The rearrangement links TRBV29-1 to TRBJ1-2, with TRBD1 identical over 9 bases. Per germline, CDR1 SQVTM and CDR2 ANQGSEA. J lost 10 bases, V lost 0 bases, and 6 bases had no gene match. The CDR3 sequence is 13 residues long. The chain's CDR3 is CSVEEGQGFPYTF. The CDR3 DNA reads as TGCAGCGTTGAAGAGGGACAGGGTTTTCCCTACACCTTC.

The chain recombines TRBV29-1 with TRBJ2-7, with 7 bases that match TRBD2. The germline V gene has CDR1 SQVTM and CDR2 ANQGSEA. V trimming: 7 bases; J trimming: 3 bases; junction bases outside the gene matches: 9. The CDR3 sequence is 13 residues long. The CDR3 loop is CSAYGGGNYEQYF. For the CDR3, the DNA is TGCAGCGCCTATGGCGGGGGAAACTACGAGCAGTACTTC.

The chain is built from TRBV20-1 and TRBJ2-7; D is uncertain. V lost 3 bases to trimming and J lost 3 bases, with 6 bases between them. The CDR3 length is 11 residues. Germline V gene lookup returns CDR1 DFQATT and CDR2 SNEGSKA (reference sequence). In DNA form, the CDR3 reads TGCAGTGCTAGTATGAACTACGAGCAGTACTTC. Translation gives CSASMNYEQYF.

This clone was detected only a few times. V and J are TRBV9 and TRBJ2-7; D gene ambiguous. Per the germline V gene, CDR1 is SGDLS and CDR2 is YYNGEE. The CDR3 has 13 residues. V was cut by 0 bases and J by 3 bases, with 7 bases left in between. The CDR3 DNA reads TGTGCCAGCAGCGTAGCCGGTAACTACGAGCAGTACTTC. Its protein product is CASSVAGNYEQYF. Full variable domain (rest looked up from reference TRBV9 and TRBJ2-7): DSGVTQTPKHLITATGQRVTLRCSPRSGDLSVYWYQQSLDQGLQFLIQYYNGEERAKGNILERFSAQQFPDLHSELNLSSLELGDSALYFCASSVAGNYEQYFGPGTRLTVT.

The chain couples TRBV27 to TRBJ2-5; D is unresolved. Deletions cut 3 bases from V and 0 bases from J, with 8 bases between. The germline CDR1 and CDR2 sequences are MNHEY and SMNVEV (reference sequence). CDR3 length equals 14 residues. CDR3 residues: CASSFGRDQETQYF. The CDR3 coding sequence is TGTGCCAGCAGTTTCGGAAGGGACCAAGAGACCCAGTACTTC.

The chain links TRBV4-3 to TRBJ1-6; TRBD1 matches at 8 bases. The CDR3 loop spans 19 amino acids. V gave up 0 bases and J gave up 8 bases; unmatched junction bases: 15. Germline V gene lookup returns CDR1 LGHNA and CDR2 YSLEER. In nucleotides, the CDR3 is TGCGCCAGCAGCCAAGAGACGGGCCTAATGACAGGGGTTGATTCACCCCTCCACTTT. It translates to CASSQETGLMTGVDSPLHF.

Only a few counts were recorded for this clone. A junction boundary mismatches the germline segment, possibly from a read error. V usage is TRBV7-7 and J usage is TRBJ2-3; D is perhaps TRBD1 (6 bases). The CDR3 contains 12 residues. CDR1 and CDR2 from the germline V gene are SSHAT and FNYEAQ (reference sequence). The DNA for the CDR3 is TGTGCTAGCAGGAGAACAGGGGATACGCAGTATTTT. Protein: CASRRTGDTQYF.

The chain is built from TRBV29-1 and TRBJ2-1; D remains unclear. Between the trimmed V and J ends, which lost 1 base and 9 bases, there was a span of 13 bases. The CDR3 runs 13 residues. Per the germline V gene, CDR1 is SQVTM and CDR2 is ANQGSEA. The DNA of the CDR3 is TGCAGCGTTGAAGTTCATCGGACGGCTGAGCAGTTCTTC. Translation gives CSVEVHRTAEQFF.

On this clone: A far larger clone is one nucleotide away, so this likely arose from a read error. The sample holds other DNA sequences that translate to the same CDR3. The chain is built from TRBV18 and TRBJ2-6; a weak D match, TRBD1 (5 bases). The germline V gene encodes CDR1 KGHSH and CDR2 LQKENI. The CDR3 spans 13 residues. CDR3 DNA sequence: TGTGCCAGCTCACCAGTTGGGGCCAACGTCCTGACTTTT. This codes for CASSPVGANVLTF.

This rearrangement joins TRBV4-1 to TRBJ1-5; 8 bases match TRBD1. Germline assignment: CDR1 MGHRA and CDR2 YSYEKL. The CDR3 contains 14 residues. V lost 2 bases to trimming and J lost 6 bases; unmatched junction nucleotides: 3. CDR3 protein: CASSQQGASQPQHF. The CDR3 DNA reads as TGCGCCAGCAGCCAACAGGGGGCTAGTCAGCCCCAGCATTTT.

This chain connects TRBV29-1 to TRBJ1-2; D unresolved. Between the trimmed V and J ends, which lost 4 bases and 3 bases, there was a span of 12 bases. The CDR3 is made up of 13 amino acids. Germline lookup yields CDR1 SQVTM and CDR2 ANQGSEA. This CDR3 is CSVGGLKDYGYTF. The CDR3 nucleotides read TGCAGCGTTGGCGGGCTTAAAGACTATGGCTACACCTTC.

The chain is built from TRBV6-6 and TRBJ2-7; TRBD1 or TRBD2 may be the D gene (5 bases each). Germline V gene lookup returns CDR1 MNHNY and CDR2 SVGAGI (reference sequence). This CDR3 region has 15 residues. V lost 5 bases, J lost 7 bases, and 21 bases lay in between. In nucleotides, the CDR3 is TGTGCCAGCAGTCCCTTGGGGGAAAACCCGTGGGAGCAGTACTTC. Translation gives CASSPLGENPWEQYF.